A single sample is the source of the 26 T cell receptor beta chains below, sequenced in a study of blood T cell repertoires in COVID-19 (dated by TCRdb to the early 2020s). Libraries were made using the immunoSEQ multiplex PCR assay. Not all clones reach the TCRdb copy of this immuneACCESS table, which keeps in-frame sequences only. Checked studies attribute under half of the gap to unresolved V genes and leave the rest unexplained. Recorded for this sample are around 190,000 clones; over 75% of them occurred a single time. The ten largest clones take up roughly a sixth of the sample. Sequenced input: peripheral blood. These receptors were obtained from a man aged 45-65 years with COVID-19, enrolled during active disease.

This clone was detected once. This chain links TRBV29-1 with TRBJ2-2; 9 nucleotides line up with TRBD2. The V segment lost 6 bases and the J segment 5 bases; nucleotides outside the gene matches: 7. The CDR3 has 14 amino acids. The germline V gene has CDR1 SQVTM and CDR2 ANQGSEA. The DNA of the CDR3 is TGCAGCGTCTGGCGGGAGGGCCGGACCGGGGAGCTGTTTTTT. Translation gives CSVWREGRTGELFF.

CDR3 DNA sequence: TGTGCCAGCAGCGCAGGGGCCCCACTCGGGGAGCTGTTTTTT. This translates into CASSAGAPLGELFF. The chain couples TRBV2 to TRBJ2-2; a weak D match, TRBD1 (6 bases). The CDR3 is made up of 14 amino acids. The V gene's germline CDR1 is SNHLY and CDR2 FYNNEI. Trimming took off 6 bases at V and 7 bases at J, with 15 bases between the two ends.

V and J are TRBV6-1 and TRBJ2-5; a possible D gene is TRBD1 (6 bases). Germline-derived CDR1 and CDR2 are MNHNS and SASEGT. V lost 3 bases, J lost 5 bases, and 16 bases lay in between. This CDR3 is built from 15 residues. The CDR3 reads CASSDGTFHGETQYF. CDR3 coding DNA: TGTGCCAGCAGTGATGGGACATTCCACGGGGAGACCCAGTACTTC.

This clone was picked up one time. This chain joins TRBV7-2 and TRBJ2-3, with 9 positions matching TRBD2. The V segment lost 7 bases and the J segment 1 base; nucleotides outside the gene matches: 6. The germline V gene encodes CDR1 SGHTA and CDR2 FQGNSA. The CDR3 has 15 amino acids. CDR3 loop: CASMLVAGGTDTQYF. CDR3 sequence (DNA): TGTGCCAGCATGCTCGTAGCGGGGGGCACAGATACGCAGTATTTT.

This chain connects TRBV6-5 to TRBJ2-7, with D possibly matching TRBD1 (6 bases). The CDR3 loop spans 15 amino acids. The V gene lost 5 bases and the J gene lost 5 bases, with 19 bases spanning the gap. Per germline, CDR1 MNHEY and CDR2 SVGAGI. CDR3 in amino acids: CASSRTGTMSHEQYF. The CDR3 nucleotides read TGTGCCAGCAGTCGTACCGGGACAATGTCCCACGAGCAGTACTTC.

The V call is TRBV15, the J call TRBJ1-2, with 7 bases matching TRBD1. J was trimmed by 0 bases and V by 2 bases; bases with no gene match: 9. The CDR3 covers 17 residues. The germline CDR1 and CDR2 sequences are LNHNV and YYDKDF (reference sequence). In DNA, the CDR3 is TGTGCCACCAGCAGATATCACCAGGGGGAACCTAACTATGGCTACACCTTC. Translation: CATSRYHQGEPNYGYTF.

The chain uses TRBV19 and TRBJ2-3; 9 nucleotides align to TRBD1. The germline V gene has CDR1 LNHDA and CDR2 SQIVND (reference sequence). The CDR3 is 14 residues long. Trimming cost V 7 bases and J 2 bases; bases outside gene matches: 4. CDR3 sequence: CASKDRGDTDTQYF. The CDR3 DNA reads as TGTGCCAGTAAGGACAGGGGAGACACAGATACGCAGTATTTT.

The chain's CDR3 is CASSVAGGDTGELFF. In nucleotides, the CDR3 is TGTGCCAGCAGCGTAGCGGGAGGGGACACCGGGGAGCTGTTTTTT. The chain is built from TRBV9 and TRBJ2-2, with 8 positions matching TRBD2. Germline V gives CDR1 SGDLS, CDR2 YYNGEE. This CDR3 is built from 15 residues. V dropped 0 bases and J dropped 3; count of bases not matched to a gene: 1.

The chain employs TRBV6-6 and TRBJ1-2; D not resolved. Germline CDR1 and CDR2: MNHNY and SVGAGI (reference sequence). This CDR3 is built from 13 residues. V shed 2 bases and J shed 2 bases, with 6 bases lying between them. The CDR3 protein is CASSYGRNYGYTF. The CDR3 coding sequence is TGTGCCAGCAGTTACGGCAGAAACTATGGCTACACCTTC.

The chain has TRBV9 and TRBJ1-1; no clear D gene. The CDR3 totals 14 residues. The V end was cut by 0 bases, the J end by 4 bases, with 10 bases between. Germline V gene data show CDR1 as SGDLS and CDR2 as YYNGEE. The CDR3 sequence is CASSVVWETTEAFF. CDR3 nucleotide sequence: TGTGCCAGCAGCGTAGTATGGGAGACCACTGAAGCTTTCTTT.

V and J are TRBV5-8 and TRBJ1-6; the match to TRBD1 covers 8 bases. V lost 0 bases and J lost 9; bases outside the gene matches: 5. Looked up from germline, CDR1 is SGHTS and CDR2 is YDEGEE. The CDR3 length is 15 residues. CDR3 sequence reads: CASSLAAGGGSPLHF. CDR3 in DNA: TGTGCCAGCAGCTTGGCTGCAGGGGGCGGTTCACCCCTCCACTTT.

This chain joins TRBV7-9 and TRBJ2-7; 10 bases match TRBD2. The CDR3 consists of 17 residues. Trimming took 1 base from V and 2 from J; bases not matched to a gene: 8. CDR1 is SEHNR and CDR2 is FQNEAQ in the germline V gene (reference sequence). The CDR3 is CASSLGREAGGAYEQYF. Here the CDR3 DNA reads TGTGCCAGCAGCTTAGGCCGGGAAGCGGGAGGGGCCTACGAGCAGTACTTC.

The J gene is TRBJ1-4, the V gene TRBV2; 8 nucleotides agree with TRBD1. Losses at the gene ends were 2 bases for V and 4 bases for J; bases not matched to a gene: 6. The CDR3 is 16 residues long. Germline V gene sequence: CDR1 SNHLY, CDR2 FYNNEI. The CDR3 sequence: CASSERAGGVNEKLFF. CDR3 in DNA: TGTGCCAGCAGTGAACGGGCAGGGGGCGTTAATGAAAAACTGTTTTTT.

CDR3 loop: CASSYQQGWQETQYF. The CDR3 region has the DNA TGTGCCAGCAGTTACCAACAGGGGTGGCAAGAGACCCAGTACTTC. V and J are TRBV6-5 and TRBJ2-5; 7 nucleotides align to TRBD1. With V trimmed by 2 bases and J by 2 bases, 5 bases remained unmatched. The CDR3 runs 15 residues. CDR1 is MNHEY and CDR2 is SVGAGI in the germline V gene.

The chain is built from TRBV5-4 and TRBJ2-7; 7 bases are shared with TRBD1. The CDR3 contains 13 residues. The ends lost 6 bases at V and 1 base at J; junction bases unmatched: 4. Germline V CDR1 and CDR2: SGHNT, YYREEE (reference sequence). The CDR3 loop reads CASTRDSSYEQYF. The CDR3 DNA follows: TGTGCCAGCACCCGGGACAGTTCCTACGAGCAGTACTTC.

This chain uses TRBV6-5 with TRBJ2-7, with a tentative D call TRBD2 (6 bases). The CDR3 runs to 13 residues. Germline CDR1 is MNHEY and CDR2 is SVGAGI. V was clipped by 7 bases and J by 2 bases, with 12 bases between them. Here the CDR3 reads CASKGGVTYEQYF. DNA for the CDR3: TGTGCCAGCAAAGGAGGGGTGACCTACGAGCAGTACTTC.

This chain links TRBV15 with TRBJ2-7, with TRBD2 matching over 12 bases. Germline lookup yields CDR1 LNHNV and CDR2 YYDKDF (reference sequence). V gave up 2 bases and J gave up 2 bases; unmatched junction bases: 7. This CDR3 contains 17 residues. The CDR3 loop is CATSRSGLAGLTYEQYF. The DNA for the CDR3 is TGTGCCACCAGCAGATCCGGACTAGCGGGACTCACCTACGAGCAGTACTTC.

A few counts support this clone. The chain's CDR3 is CASRGQGQTHRGYTF. CDR3 sequence (DNA): TGTGCCAGCAGAGGACAGGGGCAAACGCACCGGGGCTACACCTTC. The chain links TRBV6-5 to TRBJ1-2; 9 bases match TRBD1. V was pared by 6 bases and J by 8 bases, with 13 bases of the junction left unmatched. This CDR3 region has 15 residues. Per the germline V gene, CDR1 is MNHEY and CDR2 is SVGAGI.

CDR3 region: CASSLRGGETQYF. CDR3 sequence (DNA): TGCGCCAGCAGCTTACGGGGAGGAGAGACCCAGTACTTC. The chain carries TRBV5-1 and TRBJ2-5; D possibly corresponds to TRBD2 (6 bases). The CDR3 is 13 residues long. Germline CDR1 SGHRS, CDR2 YFSETQ. V dropped 2 bases and J dropped 4 bases, with 9 bases sitting between them. The full variable domain, its missing parts supplied by reference TRBV5-1 and TRBJ2-5, is KAGVTQTPRYLIKTRGQQVTLSCSPISGHRSVSWYQQTPGQGLQFLFEYFSETQRNKGNFPGRFSGRQFSNSRSEMNVSTLELGDSALYLCASSLRGGETQYFGPGTRLLVL.

This sequence joins TRBV12-5 and TRBJ2-3; possible D gene TRBD2, 6 bases. The CDR3 consists of 15 residues. V lost 5 bases to trimming and J lost 1 base, with 13 bases between them. Germline V CDR1 and CDR2: LGHNT, FRNRAP. The CDR3 bases are TGTGCTAGTGGTCCCCTGGAGGGACGCACAGATACGCAGTATTTT. Translated: CASGPLEGRTDTQYF. Full variable domain (rest looked up from reference TRBV12-5 and TRBJ2-3): DARVTQTPRHKVTEMGQEVTMRCQPILGHNTVFWYRQTMMQGLELLAYFRNRAPLDDSGMPKDRFSAEMPDATLATLKIQPSEPRDSAVYFCASGPLEGRTDTQYFGPGTRLTVL.

This clone has a single count. V is TRBV5-8 and J is TRBJ2-3; possible D gene TRBD1, 5 bases. Germline assignment: CDR1 SGHTS and CDR2 YDEGEE. The CDR3 is made up of 15 amino acids. Deletions cut 0 bases from V and 1 base from J, with 9 bases between. CDR3 DNA sequence: TGTGCCAGCAGCTTGGCAGGGCCTGGCACAGATACGCAGTATTTT. It yields the protein CASSLAGPGTDTQYF.

The chain joins TRBV7-6 to TRBJ2-7; TRBD1 might be the D (6 bases). V lost 6 bases, J lost 6 bases, and 21 bases lay in between. This CDR3 has 15 amino acids. Germline V lookup: CDR1 SGHVS, CDR2 FNYEAQ. CDR3 DNA sequence: TGTGCCAGCAGGGAAAAAGCAGGGGCTATAAGCGAGCAGTACTTC. Its translation is CASREKAGAISEQYF.

The chain has TRBV3-1 (or the pseudogene TRBV3-2) and TRBJ2-7; the D gene is possibly TRBD1 (6 bases). Germline V lookup: CDR1 LGHDT, CDR2 YNNKEL (reference sequence). The V gene lost 4 bases and the J gene lost 3 bases, with 10 bases spanning the gap. The CDR3 loop spans 13 amino acids. Here the CDR3 DNA reads TGTGCCAGCAGCCCAACAGGGATCTACGAGCAGTACTTC. Protein product: CASSPTGIYEQYF.

A single count supports this clone. This chain's CDR3 is CATSESDRVSEAFF. CDR3 sequence (DNA): TGTGCCACCAGTGAATCGGACAGGGTATCTGAAGCTTTCTTT. The chain couples TRBV24-1 to TRBJ1-1; TRBD1 aligns across 8 bases. This CDR3 contains 14 residues. Germline CDR1 and CDR2: KGHDR and SFDVKD. The junction had 6 bases not matched to a gene; V was cut back by 4 bases and J by 6 bases.

This clone has just one count. The rearrangement links TRBV13 to TRBJ1-5, with D perhaps matching TRBD1 (6 bases). This CDR3 is 14 amino acids long. The germline V and J ends were trimmed by 5 bases and 3 bases, with 11 bases remaining between them. The germline V gene has CDR1 PRHDT and CDR2 FYEKMQ (reference sequence). In DNA form, the CDR3 reads TGTGCCAGCAGCGAAAGGGGGACCAATCAGCCCCAGCATTTT. Its protein is CASSERGTNQPQHF.

V usage is TRBV7-2 and J usage is TRBJ2-1; tentative D call: TRBD2 (5 bases). CDR3 size: 14 residues. V gave up 5 bases and J gave up 8 bases, with 16 bases separating them. Germline lookup yields CDR1 SGHTA and CDR2 FQGNSA. DNA of the CDR3: TGTGCCAGCAGCCCAAGTCTCGTCGGGGATGAGCAGTTCTTC. This sequence encodes CASSPSLVGDEQFF.